These 22 T cell receptor beta chains were all obtained from the same sample, sequenced in a study of CD8+ T cells in alopecia areata (dated 2018 in TCRdb). The treatment or condition label corresponds to: oral pan-JAK inhibitor, 5-10 mg twice daily. The library was produced with the immunoSEQ multiplex PCR assay. RNA was extracted from all samples and reverse transcribed into cDNA, which served as template for TCR sequencing. The immuneACCESS repertoire file appears here via TCRdb, limited to in-frame rearrangements. These files lack a portion of the clones; in checked studies, under half of the deficit traces to unresolved V genes, and the cause of the others is not known. For this sample the table gives 200,000 to 250,000 clones, of which 30% to 40% were detected only once. The ten largest account for 0.48% of the sample. Here the sequenced sample was CD4+ T cells sorted from blood, taken between weeks 30 and 35, from a patient treated with tofacitinib. The receptors originated from a human donor with alopecia areata.

The chain uses TRBV4-1 and TRBJ2-1; 7 bases map to TRBD2. J was trimmed by 6 bases and V by 1 base; bases with no gene match: 6. This CDR3 spans 15 amino acids. Germline assignment: CDR1 MGHRA and CDR2 YSYEKL. CDR3: CASSQVSRELNEQFF. The CDR3 bases are TGCGCCAGCAGCCAAGTCTCGCGGGAGCTCAATGAGCAGTTCTTC.

This chain connects TRBV6-5 to TRBJ2-2, with D possibly being TRBD1 or TRBD2 (6 bases each). The CDR3 loop spans 16 amino acids. V was cut by 0 bases and J by 5 bases, with 13 bases left in between. CDR1 is MNHEY and CDR2 is SVGAGI in the germline V gene. The CDR3 spells CASSYSPGATTGELFF. CDR3 sequence (DNA): TGTGCCAGCAGTTACTCGCCGGGGGCGACAACCGGGGAGCTGTTTTTT.

V is TRBV2 and J is TRBJ2-7; perhaps TRBD2 as D (5 bases). Germline V gene lookup returns CDR1 SNHLY and CDR2 FYNNEI. Between the trimmed V and J ends, which lost 6 bases and 0 bases, there was a span of 21 bases. The CDR3 is made up of 17 amino acids. The CDR3 region is CASRERSGLLSSYEQYF. CDR3 bases: TGTGCCAGCAGAGAAAGGTCGGGGTTATTAAGCTCCTACGAGCAGTACTTC.

The chain couples TRBV29-1 to TRBJ1-4; the D is unclear. Between the trimmed V and J ends, which lost 4 bases and 5 bases, there was a span of 11 bases. This CDR3 comprises 13 residues. CDR1 SQVTM and CDR2 ANQGSEA come from the germline V gene. The CDR3 DNA reads TGCAGCGTTGGTACGGGAATCAATGAAAAACTGTTTTTT. It encodes CSVGTGINEKLFF.

This chain uses TRBV20-1 with TRBJ2-7, with D unclear. The ends were cut back, 6 bases at V and 4 bases at J, with 10 bases in the middle. The CDR3 is 11 residues long. Per germline, CDR1 DFQATT and CDR2 SNEGSKA (reference sequence). CDR3 bases: TGCAGTGCCCTACAGAGTTACGAGCAGTACTTC. Translating gives CSALQSYEQYF.

This clone has only a few counts. V gene TRBV7-9 combines with J gene TRBJ2-7, with D uncertain. Per the germline V gene, CDR1 is SEHNR and CDR2 is FQNEAQ (reference sequence). CDR3 length: 13 residues. The germline V and J ends were trimmed by 7 bases and 2 bases, with 12 bases remaining between them. CDR3 amino acids: CASNPDIAYEQYF. The CDR3 DNA sequence: TGTGCCAGCAACCCTGACATCGCCTACGAGCAGTACTTC.

This clone was counted only a few times. The rearrangement links TRBV10-3 to TRBJ1-2, with no clear D. CDR3 length: 16 amino acids. The V and J ends lost 7 bases and 2 bases respectively, with 20 bases between them. The germline V gene encodes CDR1 ENHRY and CDR2 SYGVKD. CDR3 sequence: CAITPAVGHPNYGYTF. Written as DNA, the CDR3 is TGTGCCATCACCCCCGCGGTAGGTCACCCCAACTATGGCTACACCTTC.

The J gene is TRBJ1-2, the V gene TRBV6-5; 9 bases are a match to TRBD1. V was pared by 2 bases and J by 5 bases, with 3 bases of the junction left unmatched. The germline V gene encodes CDR1 MNHEY and CDR2 SVGAGI. This CDR3 spans 14 amino acids. The CDR3 loop reads CASSYGDRDYGYTF. In nucleotides, the CDR3 is TGTGCCAGCAGTTACGGGGACAGGGATTATGGCTACACCTTC.

Regarding this clone: Other nucleotide sequences in the sample specify the same CDR3. The chain is built from TRBV29-1 and TRBJ1-5, with D tentatively TRBD1 (5 bases). The germline V gene encodes CDR1 SQVTM and CDR2 ANQGSEA. V was cut by 0 bases and J by 2 bases, with 8 bases left in between. There are 14 residues in the CDR3. The CDR3 is CSVEEGRGNQPQHF. CDR3 DNA: TGCAGCGTTGAAGAGGGACGGGGCAATCAGCCCCAGCATTTT.

The J gene is TRBJ2-3, the V gene TRBV6-1; 7 bases fit TRBD2. V lost 5 bases to trimming and J lost 2 bases; unmatched junction nucleotides: 4. The CDR3 covers 14 residues. Germline loops: CDR1 MNHNS, CDR2 SASEGT. CDR3 protein: CASSKSGATDTQYF. The CDR3 DNA reads TGTGCCAGCAGTAAAAGCGGGGCCACAGATACGCAGTATTTT.

The genes are TRBV9 and TRBJ1-2; possibly TRBD1 for D (6 bases). In germline, CDR1 is SGDLS, CDR2 YYNGEE. The CDR3 consists of 13 residues. Trimming took off 4 bases at V and 8 bases at J, with 15 bases between the two ends. The CDR3 sequence: CASSPQQGWGYTF. CDR3 in DNA: TGTGCCAGCAGCCCGCAACAGGGTTGGGGCTACACCTTC.

This sequence joins TRBV27 and TRBJ1-2; D unclear. Germline CDR1 MNHEY, CDR2 SMNVEV (reference sequence). The ends were cut back, 7 bases at V and 4 bases at J, with 13 bases in the middle. The CDR3 consists of 13 residues. CDR3 amino acids: CASTSRTGYGYTF. CDR3 nucleotide sequence: TGTGCCAGCACCAGCAGGACGGGCTATGGCTACACCTTC.

This clone came up many times. The V call is TRBV28, the J call TRBJ2-7; D might be TRBD1 (6 bases). CDR3 length: 15 residues. The V gene's germline CDR1 is MDHEN and CDR2 SYDVKM. V was shortened by 6 bases and J by 2 bases, with 17 bases between the two germline ends. The CDR3 spells CASSGSGESPYEQYF. DNA of the CDR3: TGTGCCAGCAGCGGCTCAGGGGAATCCCCCTACGAGCAGTACTTC.

This clone turned up a few times. Other nucleotide sequences in the sample specify the same CDR3. The rearrangement links TRBV7-3 to TRBJ2-2; 7 bases align to TRBD2. CDR1 is SGHTA, CDR2 FQGTGA, per germline. The V gene end was trimmed by 5 bases and the J gene end by 0 bases; junction bases not matched to a gene: 3. The CDR3 totals 15 residues. Here the CDR3 reads CASSPGLANTGELFF. CDR3 DNA: TGTGCCAGCAGCCCCGGACTAGCGAACACCGGGGAGCTGTTTTTT.

The rearrangement links TRBV27 to TRBJ2-7, with D hard to call. The CDR3 extends over 13 amino acids. V shed 3 bases and J shed 0 bases, with 6 bases lying between them. The germline CDR1 and CDR2 sequences are MNHEY and SMNVEV (reference sequence). The CDR3 bases are TGTGCCAGCAGTTTCCTCAGCTCCTACGAGCAGTACTTC. Protein product: CASSFLSSYEQYF.

The rearrangement uses TRBV6-1 and TRBJ1-5, with unresolved D. Trimming pared 2 bases from V and 1 base from J, leaving 9 bases between. CDR1 and CDR2 (germline): MNHNS, SASEGT. This CDR3 contains 15 residues. The CDR3 spells CASSESVWSNQPQHF. The DNA for the CDR3 is TGTGCCAGCAGTGAAAGTGTCTGGAGCAATCAGCCCCAGCATTTT.

This chain uses TRBV2 with TRBJ2-3; tentatively, D is TRBD1 or TRBD2 (5 bases each). Trimming stripped 1 base from V and 4 bases from J, with 9 bases between. Per the germline V gene, CDR1 is SNHLY and CDR2 is FYNNEI. The CDR3 spans 14 residues. The CDR3 DNA is TGTGCCAGCAGTGAAGGCCAGGGAGCAGATACGCAGTATTTT. This encodes CASSEGQGADTQYF.

This rearrangement joins TRBV30 to TRBJ1-1; D possibly corresponds to TRBD1 (6 bases). V gave up 3 bases and J gave up 2 bases, with 22 bases separating them. Germline CDR1 reads GTSNPN; CDR2 reads SVGIG (reference sequence). CDR3 length: 17 amino acids. CDR3 in amino acids: CAWRLQGRAGVNTEAFF. The CDR3 DNA is TGTGCCTGGAGGTTACAGGGACGTGCCGGGGTAAACACTGAAGCTTTCTTT.

V and J are TRBV30 and TRBJ2-3; D is unclear. Germline-derived CDR1 and CDR2 are GTSNPN and SVGIG (reference sequence). The V and J ends lost 0 bases and 4 bases respectively, with 5 bases between them. The CDR3 is 12 amino acids. The CDR3 nucleotides are TGTGCCTGGAGTGTCAGTGCAGATACGCAGTATTTT. As protein: CAWSVSADTQYF.

This clone was observed a few times. The J gene is TRBJ1-3, the V gene TRBV9; D perhaps matches TRBD1 (6 bases). The CDR3 length is 17 residues. CDR1 SGDLS and CDR2 YYNGEE come from the germline V gene. Trimming took off 4 bases at V and 4 bases at J, with 21 bases between the two ends. The CDR3 spells CASSPQGILVAGNTIYF. CDR3 nucleotide sequence: TGTGCCAGCAGCCCCCAGGGGATTTTGGTGGCGGGAAACACCATATATTTT.

The chain recombines TRBV2 with TRBJ2-7, with TRBD1 matching over 7 bases. Germline V gene data show CDR1 as SNHLY and CDR2 as FYNNEI. The J segment lost 3 bases and the V segment lost 7 bases, leaving 12 bases of the junction unmatched. This CDR3 region has 15 residues. The CDR3 loop is CASTKTTGYYYEQYF. In DNA, the CDR3 is TGTGCCAGCACCAAAACGACAGGGTACTACTACGAGCAGTACTTC.

The J gene is TRBJ2-7, the V gene TRBV11-2; 11 bases align to TRBD2. CDR1 and CDR2 (germline): SGHAT, FQNNGV. V trimming: 1 base; J trimming: 1 base; junction bases outside the gene matches: 3. The CDR3 covers 16 residues. The DNA for the CDR3 is TGTGCCAGCAGCTTAGGCGGGACTAGCGGTTCCTACGAGCAGTACTTC. Residues: CASSLGGTSGSYEQYF.